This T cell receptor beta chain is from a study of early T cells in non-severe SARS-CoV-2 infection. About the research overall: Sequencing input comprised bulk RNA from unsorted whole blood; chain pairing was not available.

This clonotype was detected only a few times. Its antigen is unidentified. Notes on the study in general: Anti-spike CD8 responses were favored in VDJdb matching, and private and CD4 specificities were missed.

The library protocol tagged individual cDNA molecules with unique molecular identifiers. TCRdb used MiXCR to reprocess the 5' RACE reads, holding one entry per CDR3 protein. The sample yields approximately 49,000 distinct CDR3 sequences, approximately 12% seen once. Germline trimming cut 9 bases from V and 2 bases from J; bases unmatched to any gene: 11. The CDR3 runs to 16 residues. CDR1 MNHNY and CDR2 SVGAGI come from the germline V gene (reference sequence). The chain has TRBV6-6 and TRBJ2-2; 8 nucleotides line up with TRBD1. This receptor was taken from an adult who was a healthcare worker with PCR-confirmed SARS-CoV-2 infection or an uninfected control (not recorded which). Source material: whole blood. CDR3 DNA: TGTGCCAGTATCTATCCAGGGACAGGAAACACCGGGGAGCTGTTTTTT. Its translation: CASIYPGTGNTGELFF.